Ten or more counts support the clone carrying this T cell receptor beta chain. The record originates from a study of early T cells in non-severe SARS-CoV-2 infection. Study overall: Sequenced bulk RNA came from whole blood that was unsorted, and chains were unpaired.

Attached unique molecular identifiers marked individual cDNA molecules. TCRdb fed the 5' RACE reads into MiXCR, producing one record per CDR3 protein. The sample lists approximately 65,000 distinct CDR3 sequences, about 12% occurring once. The CDR3 runs to 14 residues. Germline V gene sequence: CDR1 DFQATT, CDR2 SNEGSKA (reference sequence). V dropped 2 bases and J dropped 2 bases, with 10 bases sitting between them. Material: whole blood. The chain carries TRBV20-1 and TRBJ2-1, with no clear D. This sequence was found in an adult who was a healthcare worker with PCR-confirmed SARS-CoV-2 infection or an uninfected control (not recorded which). The CDR3 DNA reads as TGCAGTGCTAGAAAGCAGCAGACCTACAATGAGCAGTTCTTC. Translated: CSARKQQTYNEQFF.